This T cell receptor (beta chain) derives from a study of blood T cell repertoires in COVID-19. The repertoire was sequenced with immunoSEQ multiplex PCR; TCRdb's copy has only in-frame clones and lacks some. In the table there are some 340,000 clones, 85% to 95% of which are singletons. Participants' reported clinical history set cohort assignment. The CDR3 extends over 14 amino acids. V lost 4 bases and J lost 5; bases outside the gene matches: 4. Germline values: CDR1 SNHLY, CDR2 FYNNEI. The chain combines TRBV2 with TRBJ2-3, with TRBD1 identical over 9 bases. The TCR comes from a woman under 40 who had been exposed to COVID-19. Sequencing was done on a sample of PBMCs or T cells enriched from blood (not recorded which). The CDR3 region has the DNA TGTGCCAGCAGTGGTAGACAGGGGGTAGATACGCAGTATTTT. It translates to CASSGRQGVDTQYF.